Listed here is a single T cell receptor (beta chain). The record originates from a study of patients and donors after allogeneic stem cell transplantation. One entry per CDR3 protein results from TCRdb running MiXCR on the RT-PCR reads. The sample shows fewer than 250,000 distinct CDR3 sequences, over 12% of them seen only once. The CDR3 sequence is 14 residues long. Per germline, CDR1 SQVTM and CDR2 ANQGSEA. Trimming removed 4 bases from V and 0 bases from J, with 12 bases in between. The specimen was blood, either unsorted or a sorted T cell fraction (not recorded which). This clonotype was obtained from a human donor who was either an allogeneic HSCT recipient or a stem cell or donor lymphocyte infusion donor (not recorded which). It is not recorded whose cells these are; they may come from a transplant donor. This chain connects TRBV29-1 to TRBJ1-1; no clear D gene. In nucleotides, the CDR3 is TGCAGCGTTGGTAACAGCAGAATGAACACTGAAGCTTTCTTT. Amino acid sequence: CSVGNSRMNTEAFF.